This T cell receptor beta chain was retrieved from a study of robustness of blood B and T cell sequencing. TCR beta repertoires were quantified from mRNA rather than genomic DNA. cDNA was made with a 5' template-switch oligo adding a universal priming site. Every cDNA molecule received a random 12-nucleotide UMI from the template-switch oligo. TCRdb reprocessed the PCR reads via MiXCR and lists one record per CDR3 protein. The sample lists roughly 3,300 distinct CDR3 sequences, 45% to 70% occurring once. The V gene's germline CDR1 is KGHDR and CDR2 SFDVKD. This CDR3 spans 16 amino acids. V lost 3 bases to trimming and J lost 5 bases; unmatched junction nucleotides: 6.

The chain combines TRBV24-1 with TRBJ1-2, with 12 bases fitting TRBD1. Sequenced input: peripheral blood. The TCR sequence derives from a human donor in good health. CDR3 in amino acids: CATSDTGQGAEYGYTF. CDR3 bases: TGTGCCACCAGTGATACGGGACAGGGGGCTGAGTATGGCTACACCTTC.